The 21 T cell receptor beta chains given below trace back to one sample, sequenced in a study of T-cell reconstitution after alpha-beta-depleted transplantation in children. Unique molecular identifiers were incorporated during preparation of the TCRbeta library. TCRdb re-called the PCR reads with MiXCR, one entry per CDR3 protein. Altogether roughly 220,000 distinct CDR3 sequences are present, about 12% being singletons, with the ten largest covering roughly 2.6%. Sequencing used PBMCs from the stem cell graft donor, obtained from the stem cell graft. The receptors derive from a human donor who donated a stem cell graft to a child with acute lymphoblastic leukemia.

This clonotype came up many times. The rearrangement uses TRBV20-1 and TRBJ2-1, with a weak D call TRBD2 (7 bases). Germline assignment: CDR1 DFQATT and CDR2 SNEGSKA (reference sequence). This CDR3 has 12 amino acids. Trimming shortened V by 6 bases and J by 4 bases, and 10 bases separated the two germline ends. The CDR3 region is CSAGRGYNEQFF. Here the CDR3 DNA reads TGCAGTGCGGGGAGGGGGTACAATGAGCAGTTCTTC.

This clonotype has a count of ten or more. The chain carries TRBV6-2 or TRBV6-3 and TRBJ1-5, with a tentative D call TRBD1 (6 bases). CDR1 MNHEY and CDR2 SVGEGT come from the germline V gene. V was cut by 8 bases and J by 6 bases, with 17 bases left in between. This CDR3 is 14 amino acids long. CDR3 bases: TGTGCCAGCGGGGATTGGGGGGCCAGTCAGCCCCAGCATTTT. This gives the protein CASGDWGASQPQHF.

This clonotype came up many times. The CDR3 loop is CSAYRDRGPSPYGYTF. In DNA form, the CDR3 reads TGCAGTGCTTACCGGGACAGGGGGCCCTCCCCCTATGGCTACACCTTC. The V call is TRBV20-1, the J call TRBJ1-2; TRBD1 aligns across 12 bases. This CDR3 region has 16 residues. CDR1 and CDR2 from the germline V gene are DFQATT and SNEGSKA (reference sequence). V lost 5 bases, J lost 4 bases, and 11 bases stayed unmatched.

This clonotype was counted many times. This chain links TRBV28 with TRBJ1-2; 8 bases map to TRBD1. The germline V gene encodes CDR1 MDHEN and CDR2 SYDVKM. This CDR3 region has 14 residues. Losses at the gene ends were 6 bases for V and 4 bases for J; bases not matched to a gene: 7. CDR3: CASRNSDRVYGYTF. In DNA, the CDR3 is TGTGCCAGCAGGAATTCGGACAGGGTCTATGGCTACACCTTC.

This clonotype occurred many times. J is TRBJ2-5 and V is TRBV5-1; 8 bases agree with TRBD1. With 4 bases clipped from V and 3 bases from J, the junction kept 14 bases outside the gene matches. The CDR3 loop spans 17 amino acids. Germline V gene data show CDR1 as SGHRS and CDR2 as YFSETQ. CDR3 sequence reads: CASSPSPDGTGEETQYF. In DNA, the CDR3 is TGCGCCAGCAGCCCCTCCCCTGACGGGACAGGAGAAGAGACCCAGTACTTC.

There are a few counts of this clonotype. The rearrangement uses TRBV24-1 and TRBJ1-5, with a tentative D call TRBD1 (5 bases). The CDR3 covers 17 residues. V dropped 10 bases and J dropped 0 bases, with 21 bases sitting between them. Germline V gene sequence: CDR1 KGHDR, CDR2 SFDVKD. In DNA form, the CDR3 reads TGTGCCACTTATTTAAAGGGGCAGCTTAATAGCAATCAGCCCCAGCATTTT. This translates into CATYLKGQLNSNQPQHF.

CDR3 coding DNA: TGCAGCGGGCGGGGGGCCGCGAACACCGGGGAGCTGTTTTTT. It yields the protein CSGRGAANTGELFF. This rearrangement joins TRBV29-1 to TRBJ2-2; 8 bases line up with TRBD2. V lost 7 bases to trimming and J lost 0 bases; unmatched junction nucleotides: 4. The length of the CDR3 is 14 residues. Germline V gene lookup returns CDR1 SQVTM and CDR2 ANQGSEA.

This clonotype was seen only a few times. The chain couples TRBV18 to TRBJ2-1; possibly TRBD2 for D (6 bases). Trimming cost V 7 bases and J 5 bases, with 18 bases left between them. Per germline, CDR1 KGHSH and CDR2 LQKENI. This CDR3 spans 15 amino acids. The CDR3 region is CASFPGLEGDNEQFF. For the CDR3, the DNA is TGTGCCAGCTTCCCGGGACTTGAAGGCGACAATGAGCAGTTCTTC. Filled out from reference TRBV18 and TRBJ2-1, the complete variable domain reads NAGVMQNPRHLVRRRGQEARLRCSPMKGHSHVYWYRQLPEEGLKFMVYLQKENIIDESGMPKERFSAEFPKEGPSILRIQQVVRGDSAAYFCASFPGLEGDNEQFFGPGTRLTVL.

At least ten counts were recorded for this clonotype. This chain connects TRBV21-1 to TRBJ2-1; TRBD2 is the table's D call, not checked against the DNA. TRBV21-1 is annotated as a pseudogene. This CDR3 has 16 amino acids. The CDR3 reads CASSEKPGLEYNEQFF. CDR3 sequence (DNA): TGTGCCAGCAGCGAAAAACCGGGACTAGAGTACAATGAGCAGTTCTTC.

This clonotype was counted ten times or more. This rearrangement joins TRBV20-1 to TRBJ2-2; TRBD2 aligns across 14 bases. The germline gives CDR1 DFQATT, CDR2 SNEGSKA (reference sequence). This CDR3 spans 16 amino acids. V gave up 6 bases and J gave up 1 base; unmatched junction bases: 4. CDR3 in DNA: TGCAGTGCCAGGACTAGCGGGAGGAAGAACACCGGGGAGCTGTTTTTT. Its translation is CSARTSGRKNTGELFF.

In its sample, this clonotype was seen a few times. The chain has TRBV30 and TRBJ1-2; D gene uncertain. Germline V gene data show CDR1 as GTSNPN and CDR2 as SVGIG (reference sequence). Trimming removed 0 bases at V and 4 bases at J, with 12 bases between. The CDR3 runs 14 residues. The CDR3 region is CAWSVRPFFYGYTF. The CDR3 coding sequence is TGTGCCTGGAGTGTACGCCCTTTTTTCTATGGCTACACCTTC.

This clonotype appeared many times. The rearrangement uses TRBV5-6 and TRBJ1-1; D might be TRBD1 (5 bases). The CDR3 runs to 12 residues. Trimming took 3 bases from V and 7 from J, leaving 10 bases between them. CDR1 is SGHDT and CDR2 is YYEEEE in the germline V gene. As DNA, the CDR3 is TGTGCCAGCAGCTCCAGGGTTAGTGAAGCTTTCTTT. Its protein is CASSSRVSEAFF.

This clonotype was seen repeatedly, ten times or more. V and J are TRBV20-1 and TRBJ1-5; D not resolved. Germline V gene lookup returns CDR1 DFQATT and CDR2 SNEGSKA (reference sequence). The V and J ends lost 4 bases and 3 bases respectively, with 13 bases between them. The CDR3 consists of 14 residues. The CDR3: CSATSVVDNQPQHF. The CDR3 coding sequence is TGCAGTGCTACCTCGGTTGTCGACAATCAGCCCCAGCATTTT.

This clonotype was seen many times. This CDR3 reads CASSHSGSHSYEQYF. CDR3 DNA sequence: TGTGCCAGCAGCCATAGCGGGTCGCACTCCTACGAGCAGTACTTC. This chain links TRBV6-5 with TRBJ2-7, with 7 positions matching TRBD2. Germline assignment: CDR1 MNHEY and CDR2 SVGAGI. The CDR3 has 15 amino acids. V was clipped by 6 bases and J by 0 bases; unmatched bases: 8.

This clonotype came up many times. This chain joins TRBV20-1 and TRBJ1-4, with 7 positions matching TRBD1. V shed 1 base and J 5 bases; nucleotides not matched to a gene: 7. Germline lookup yields CDR1 DFQATT and CDR2 SNEGSKA (reference sequence). The CDR3 runs 15 residues. This chain's CDR3 is CSARGTGGMNEKLFF. The CDR3 DNA is TGCAGTGCTAGAGGGACAGGCGGCATGAATGAAAAACTGTTTTTT.

This clonotype was counted ten times or more. The chain links TRBV7-2 to TRBJ1-2; D unclear. The ends were cut back, 1 base at V and 3 bases at J, with 12 bases in the middle. The germline V gene has CDR1 SGHTA and CDR2 FQGNSA. The CDR3 has 15 amino acids. Written as DNA, the CDR3 is TGTGCCAGCAGCTTAGGCTCCTCGGGTGACTATGGCTACACCTTC. Translating it yields CASSLGSSGDYGYTF.

By sample share, this clonotype is medium-sized. The chain uses TRBV7-2 and TRBJ2-7; D gene ambiguous. The CDR3 is 11 amino acids. Trimming left V 5 bases short and J 4 bases short, with 6 bases between. Germline assignment: CDR1 SGHTA and CDR2 FQGNSA. The CDR3 spells CASSEKYEQYF. For the CDR3, the DNA is TGTGCCAGCAGCGAAAAGTACGAGCAGTACTTC. Based on the CDR3 plus reference TRBV7-2 and TRBJ2-7, the full variable domain is GAGVSQSPSNKVTEKGKDVELRCDPISGHTALYWYRQSLGQGLEFLIYFQGNSAPDKSGLPSDRFSAERTGGSVSTLTIQRTQQEDSAVYLCASSEKYEQYFGPGTRLTVT.

This clonotype was seen at least ten times. The rearrangement links TRBV28 to TRBJ2-3; 11 bases line up with TRBD2. Germline CDR1 and CDR2: MDHEN and SYDVKM. The CDR3 has 16 amino acids. V was clipped by 1 base and J by 2 bases; unmatched bases: 2. Written as DNA, the CDR3 is TGTGCCAGCAGTTTATTACTAGCGGGAGACACAGATACGCAGTATTTT. It codes for CASSLLLAGDTDTQYF.

This clonotype was picked up a small number of times. The chain carries TRBV30 and TRBJ1-5; D unresolved. Trimming took 0 bases from V and 7 from J, leaving 10 bases between them. This CDR3 comprises 13 residues. Germline CDR1 GTSNPN, CDR2 SVGIG (reference sequence). CDR3 sequence reads: CAWSVSPAQPQHF. The CDR3 DNA sequence: TGTGCCTGGAGTGTATCCCCGGCGCAGCCCCAGCATTTT.

This clonotype was picked up many times. The chain is built from TRBV20-1 and TRBJ2-1, with TRBD2 matching over 10 bases. The CDR3 consists of 15 residues. The V and J ends lost 5 bases and 5 bases, in that order; junction bases with no gene match: 9. CDR1 is DFQATT, CDR2 SNEGSKA, per germline (reference sequence). The CDR3 nucleotides read TGCAGTGCTGAGGGACTTACTAGCGGGGACAATGAGCAGTTCTTC. Translation: CSAEGLTSGDNEQFF.

This clonotype was counted many times. The J gene is TRBJ1-4, the V gene TRBV7-2; D gene ambiguous. Germline lookup yields CDR1 SGHTA and CDR2 FQGNSA. The CDR3 covers 16 residues. V gave up 2 bases and J gave up 5 bases, with 15 bases separating them. In DNA, the CDR3 is TGTGCCAGCAGCTTAAACGCCGGGCTAAAAAATGAAAAACTGTTTTTT. It codes for CASSLNAGLKNEKLFF. Full variable domain (outside the CDR3, taken from reference TRBV7-2 and TRBJ1-4): GAGVSQSPSNKVTEKGKDVELRCDPISGHTALYWYRQSLGQGLEFLIYFQGNSAPDKSGLPSDRFSAERTGGSVSTLTIQRTQQEDSAVYLCASSLNAGLKNEKLFFGSGTQLSVL.